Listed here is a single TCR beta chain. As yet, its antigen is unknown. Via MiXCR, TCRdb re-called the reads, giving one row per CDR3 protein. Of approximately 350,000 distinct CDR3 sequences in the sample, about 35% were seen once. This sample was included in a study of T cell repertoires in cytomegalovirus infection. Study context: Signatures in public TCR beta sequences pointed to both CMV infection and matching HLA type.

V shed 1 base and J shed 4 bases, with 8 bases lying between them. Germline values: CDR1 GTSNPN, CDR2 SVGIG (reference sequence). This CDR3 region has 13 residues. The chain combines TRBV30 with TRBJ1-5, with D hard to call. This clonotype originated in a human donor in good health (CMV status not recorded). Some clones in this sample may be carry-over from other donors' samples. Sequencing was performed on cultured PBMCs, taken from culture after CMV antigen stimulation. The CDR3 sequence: CAWSGGKNQPQHF. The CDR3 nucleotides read TGTGCCTGGAGTGGTGGAAAGAATCAGCCCCAGCATTTT.